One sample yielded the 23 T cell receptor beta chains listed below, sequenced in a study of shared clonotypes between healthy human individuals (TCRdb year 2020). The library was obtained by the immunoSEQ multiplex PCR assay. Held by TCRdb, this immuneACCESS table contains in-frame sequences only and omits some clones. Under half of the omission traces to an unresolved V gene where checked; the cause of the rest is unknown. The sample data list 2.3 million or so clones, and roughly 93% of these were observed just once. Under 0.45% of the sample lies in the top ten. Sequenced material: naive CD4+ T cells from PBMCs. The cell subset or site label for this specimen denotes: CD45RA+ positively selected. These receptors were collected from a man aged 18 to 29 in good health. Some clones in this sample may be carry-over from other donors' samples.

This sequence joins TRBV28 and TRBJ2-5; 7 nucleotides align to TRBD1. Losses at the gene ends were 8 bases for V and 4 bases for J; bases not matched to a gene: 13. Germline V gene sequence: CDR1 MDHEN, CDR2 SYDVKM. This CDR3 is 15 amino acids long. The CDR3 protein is CASGPGQRRGETQYF. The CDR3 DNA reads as TGTGCCAGCGGCCCGGGACAGCGACGTGGAGAGACCCAGTACTTC.

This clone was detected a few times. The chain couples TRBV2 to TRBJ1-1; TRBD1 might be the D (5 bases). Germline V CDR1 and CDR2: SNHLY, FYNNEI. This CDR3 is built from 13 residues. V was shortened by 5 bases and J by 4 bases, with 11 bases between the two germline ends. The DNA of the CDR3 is TGTGCCAGCAGTTTCTCGGGGGGCACTGAAGCTTTCTTT. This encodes CASSFSGGTEAFF.

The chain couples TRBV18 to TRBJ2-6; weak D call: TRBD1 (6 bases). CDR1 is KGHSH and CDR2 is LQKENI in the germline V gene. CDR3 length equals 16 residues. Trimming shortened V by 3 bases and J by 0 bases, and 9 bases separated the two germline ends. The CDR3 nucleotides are TGTGCCAGCTCACCGGACAGAAACTCTGGGGCCAACGTCCTGACTTTC. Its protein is CASSPDRNSGANVLTF.

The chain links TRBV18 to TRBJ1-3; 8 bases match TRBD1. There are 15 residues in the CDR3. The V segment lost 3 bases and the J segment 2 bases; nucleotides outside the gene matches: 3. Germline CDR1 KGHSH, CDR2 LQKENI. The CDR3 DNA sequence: TGTGCCAGCTCACCGCGGACAGGGACTGGAAACACCATATATTTT. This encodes CASSPRTGTGNTIYF.

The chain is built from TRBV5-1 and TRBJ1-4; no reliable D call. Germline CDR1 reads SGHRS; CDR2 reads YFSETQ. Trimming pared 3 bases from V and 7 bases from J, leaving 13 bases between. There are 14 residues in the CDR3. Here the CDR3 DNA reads TGCGCCAGCAGCTCTCGTACTGGCGGTGAAAAACTGTTTTTT. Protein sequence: CASSSRTGGEKLFF.

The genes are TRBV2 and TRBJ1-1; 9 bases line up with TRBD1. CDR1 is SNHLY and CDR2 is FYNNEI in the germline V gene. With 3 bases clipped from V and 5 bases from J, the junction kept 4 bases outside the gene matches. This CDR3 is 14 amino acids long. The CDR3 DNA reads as TGTGCCAGCAGTGAGGACAGGGGATGGACTGAAGCTTTCTTT. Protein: CASSEDRGWTEAFF.

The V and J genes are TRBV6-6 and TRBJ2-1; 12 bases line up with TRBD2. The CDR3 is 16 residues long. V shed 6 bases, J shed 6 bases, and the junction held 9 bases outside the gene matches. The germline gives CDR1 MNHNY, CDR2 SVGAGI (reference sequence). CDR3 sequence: CASSSLLAGGGNEQFF. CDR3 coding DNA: TGTGCCAGCAGCTCCCTTCTAGCGGGAGGGGGCAATGAGCAGTTCTTC.

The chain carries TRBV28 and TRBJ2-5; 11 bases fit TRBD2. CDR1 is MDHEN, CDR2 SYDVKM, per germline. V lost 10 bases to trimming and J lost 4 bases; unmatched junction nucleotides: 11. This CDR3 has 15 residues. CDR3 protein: CATRRPLAGVETQYF. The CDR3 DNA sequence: TGTGCCACCAGGAGACCACTAGCGGGAGTAGAGACCCAGTACTTC.

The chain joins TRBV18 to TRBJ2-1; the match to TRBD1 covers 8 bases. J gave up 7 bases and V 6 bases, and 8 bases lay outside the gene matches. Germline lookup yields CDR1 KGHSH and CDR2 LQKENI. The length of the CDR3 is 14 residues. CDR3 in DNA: TGTGCCAGCTCTCTTCAGACAGGGGAAAATGAGCAGTTCTTC. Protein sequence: CASSLQTGENEQFF.

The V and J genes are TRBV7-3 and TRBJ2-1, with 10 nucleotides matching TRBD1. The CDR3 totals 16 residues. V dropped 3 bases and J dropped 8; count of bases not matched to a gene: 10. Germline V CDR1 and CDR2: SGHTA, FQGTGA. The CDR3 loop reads CASSLSTGGVGYEQFF. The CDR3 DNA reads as TGTGCCAGCAGCTTGTCGACAGGGGGCGTAGGCTATGAGCAGTTCTTC.

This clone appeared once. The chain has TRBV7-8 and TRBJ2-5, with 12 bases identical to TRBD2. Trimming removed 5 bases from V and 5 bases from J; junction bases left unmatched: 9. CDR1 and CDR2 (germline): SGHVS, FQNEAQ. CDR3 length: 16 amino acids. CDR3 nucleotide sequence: TGTGCCAGCAGCCCGACGACTAGCGGGAGACAGGAGACCCAGTACTTC. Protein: CASSPTTSGRQETQYF.

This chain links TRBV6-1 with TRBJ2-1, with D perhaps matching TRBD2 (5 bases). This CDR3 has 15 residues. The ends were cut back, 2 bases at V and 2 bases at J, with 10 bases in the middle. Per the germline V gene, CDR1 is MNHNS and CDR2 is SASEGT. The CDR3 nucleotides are TGTGCCAGCAGTGAATATAGCGAGCCCTACAATGAGCAGTTCTTC. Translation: CASSEYSEPYNEQFF.

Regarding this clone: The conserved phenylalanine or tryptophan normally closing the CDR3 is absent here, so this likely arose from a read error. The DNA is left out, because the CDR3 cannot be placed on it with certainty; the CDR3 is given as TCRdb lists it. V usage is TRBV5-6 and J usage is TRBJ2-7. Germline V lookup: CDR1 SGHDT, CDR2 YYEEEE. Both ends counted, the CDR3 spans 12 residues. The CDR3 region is CASSSFLDLYDL.

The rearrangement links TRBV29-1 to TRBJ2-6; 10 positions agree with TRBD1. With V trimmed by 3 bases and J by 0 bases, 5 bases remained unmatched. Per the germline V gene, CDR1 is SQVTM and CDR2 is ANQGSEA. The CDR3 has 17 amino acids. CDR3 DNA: TGCAGCGTTGACGGGACAGGGGAGCCCTCTGGGGCCAACGTCCTGACTTTC. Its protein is CSVDGTGEPSGANVLTF. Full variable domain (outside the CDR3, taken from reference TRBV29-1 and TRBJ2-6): SAVISQKPSRDICQRGTSLTIQCQVDSQVTMMFWYRQQPGQSLTLIATANQGSEATYESGFVIDKFPISRPNLTFSTLTVSNMSPEDSSIYLCSVDGTGEPSGANVLTFGAGSRLTVL.

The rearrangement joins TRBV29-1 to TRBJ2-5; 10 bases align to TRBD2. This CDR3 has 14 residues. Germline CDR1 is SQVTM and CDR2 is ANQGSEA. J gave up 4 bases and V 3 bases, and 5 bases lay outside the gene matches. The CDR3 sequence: CSVEASGSRETQYF. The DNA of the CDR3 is TGCAGCGTTGAGGCTAGCGGGAGCCGAGAGACCCAGTACTTC.

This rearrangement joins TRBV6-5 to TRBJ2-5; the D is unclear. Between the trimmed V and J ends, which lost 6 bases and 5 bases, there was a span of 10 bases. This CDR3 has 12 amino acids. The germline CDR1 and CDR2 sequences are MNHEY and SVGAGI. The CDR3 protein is CASSPVGETQYF. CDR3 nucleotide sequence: TGTGCCAGCAGCCCCGTGGGTGAGACCCAGTACTTC.

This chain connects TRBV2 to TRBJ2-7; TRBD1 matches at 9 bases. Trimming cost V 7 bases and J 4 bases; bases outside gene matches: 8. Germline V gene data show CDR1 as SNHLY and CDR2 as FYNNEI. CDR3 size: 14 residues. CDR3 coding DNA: TGTGCCAGCACCAGACAGGGGGTCCTATACGAGCAGTACTTC. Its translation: CASTRQGVLYEQYF.

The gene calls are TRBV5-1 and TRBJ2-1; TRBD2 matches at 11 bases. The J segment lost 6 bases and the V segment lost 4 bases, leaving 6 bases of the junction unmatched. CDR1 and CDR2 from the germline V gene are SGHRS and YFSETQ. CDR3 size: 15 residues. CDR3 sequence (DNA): TGCGCCAGCAGCCCTATAGCGGGAGGGGGCAATGAGCAGTTCTTC. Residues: CASSPIAGGGNEQFF.

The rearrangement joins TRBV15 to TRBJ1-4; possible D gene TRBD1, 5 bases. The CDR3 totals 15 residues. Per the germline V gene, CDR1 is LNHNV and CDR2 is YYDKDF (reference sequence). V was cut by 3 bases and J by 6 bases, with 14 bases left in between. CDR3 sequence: CATSSPGPRHEKLFF. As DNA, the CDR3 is TGTGCCACCAGCAGTCCGGGACCGAGACATGAAAAACTGTTTTTT.

As DNA, the CDR3 is TGCGCCAGCAGCTTGACCGCTCCGGGGCTCACTGAAGCTTTCTTT. It encodes CASSLTAPGLTEAFF. The chain links TRBV5-1 to TRBJ1-1; D possibly corresponds to TRBD1 (5 bases). CDR1 SGHRS and CDR2 YFSETQ come from the germline V gene. The CDR3 consists of 15 residues. Between the trimmed V and J ends, which lost 1 base and 4 bases, there was a span of 14 bases.

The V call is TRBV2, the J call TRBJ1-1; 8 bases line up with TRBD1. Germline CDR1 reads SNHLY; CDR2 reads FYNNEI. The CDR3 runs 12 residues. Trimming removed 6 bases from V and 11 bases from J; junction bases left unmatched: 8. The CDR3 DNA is TGTGCCAGCAGGCTGACAGGGGTGTTTGCTTTCTTT. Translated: CASRLTGVFAFF.

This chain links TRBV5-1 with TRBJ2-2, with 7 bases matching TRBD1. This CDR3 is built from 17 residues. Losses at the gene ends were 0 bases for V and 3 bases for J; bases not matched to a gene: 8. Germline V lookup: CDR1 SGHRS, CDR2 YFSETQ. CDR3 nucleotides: TGCGCCAGCAGCTTGGGACAGGGCGGGTCGTACACCGGGGAGCTGTTTTTT. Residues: CASSLGQGGSYTGELFF. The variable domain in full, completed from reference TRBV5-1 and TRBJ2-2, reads KAGVTQTPRYLIKTRGQQVTLSCSPISGHRSVSWYQQTPGQGLQFLFEYFSETQRNKGNFPGRFSGRQFSNSRSEMNVSTLELGDSALYLCASSLGQGGSYTGELFFGEGSRLTVL.

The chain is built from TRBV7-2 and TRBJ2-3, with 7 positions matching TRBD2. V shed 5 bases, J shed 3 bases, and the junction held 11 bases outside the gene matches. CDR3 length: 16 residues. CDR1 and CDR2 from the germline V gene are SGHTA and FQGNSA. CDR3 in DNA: TGTGCCAGCAGCAGTGCCCTAGCGGCCGTAACAGATACGCAGTATTTT. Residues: CASSSALAAVTDTQYF.